The 3 T cell receptor beta chains below were found in one sample sequenced in a study of CD8+CD57+ T cells in acquired aplastic anemia. The authors sequenced patients whose flow cytometry had shown CD8+CD57+ cell expansion. Genomic DNA templated the TCR beta VDJ and CDR3 profiling. TCRdb processed the reads anew with MiXCR; each CDR3 protein has one entry. The sample has approximately 260,000 distinct CDR3 sequences, 65% to 90% seen once. The sequenced sample was sorted CD4+, CD8+, or CD8+CD57+ T cells (not recorded which) from PBMCs. These receptors came from a human donor with aplastic anemia.

In the case of this clonotype: At one end the junction does not follow the germline gene, possibly because of a read error. The chain combines TRBV9 with TRBJ1-2; TRBD1 aligns across 10 bases. The germline gives CDR1 SGDLS, CDR2 YYNGEE. There are 15 residues in the CDR3. Here the CDR3 DNA reads TGTGACAGCAGCTTGACAGGGGGCGCTGAGTATGGCGACACCTTC. As protein: CDSSLTGGAEYGDTF.

As for this clonotype: The CDR3 carries no conserved terminal phenylalanine or tryptophan, so it likely arises from a read error. No DNA is shown, since the ends of the CDR3 on it are uncertain; the CDR3 is the one TCRdb lists. The V and J genes are TRBV2 and TRBJ1-2; TRBD1, as called in the table, went unchecked against the DNA. The CDR3 is 14 amino acids in total, end residues counted. Germline CDR1 reads SNHLY; CDR2 reads FYNNEI. The CDR3 protein is CASSHPRQHAHYSY.

The chain has TRBV7-9 and TRBJ1-2; D ambiguous. The V end lost 1 base, the J end lost 11 bases, and 23 bases lay between the germline ends. Per the germline V gene, CDR1 is SEHNR and CDR2 is FQNEAQ (reference sequence). CDR3 length: 16 amino acids. DNA of the CDR3: TGTGCCAGCAGCTTAGACTCAACTAATGAAAAACTGGTTTACACCTTC. Translation: CASSLDSTNEKLVYTF. Combining the CDR3 with reference TRBV7-9 and TRBJ1-2 gives the whole variable domain DTGVSQNPRHKITKRGQNVTFRCDPISEHNRLYWYRQTLGQGPEFLTYFQNEAQLEKSRLLSDRFSAERPKGSFSTLEIQRTEQGDSAMYLCASSLDSTNEKLVYTFGSGTRLTVV.